This T cell receptor (beta chain) appears in the sequencing data of a study of graft-versus-host responses after intestinal transplantation. The overall study: All of the recipients had induction that used anti-thymocyte globulin, then tacrolimus and steroids for three to four years.

Produced via immunoSEQ multiplex PCR; TCRdb's table is partial and in-frame only. The sample has 43,000 or so clones, 85% to 95% seen once. Study-level results: The study found high graft-versus-host to host-versus-graft clonal ratios in allografts of patients with graft-donor T cell macrochimerism. Researchers found peak circulating GvH clone levels linked to early post-transplant HvG declines. Recipient marrow showed GvH clones, some seen first in ileum or blood.

Details on this clone: The antigen remains undetermined.

Germline V lookup: CDR1 SEHNR, CDR2 FQNEAQ (reference sequence). The CDR3 runs to 12 residues. V was clipped by 5 bases and J by 11 bases; unmatched bases: 6. The chain links TRBV7-9 to TRBJ2-5; TRBD1 aligns across 9 bases. This receptor was obtained from a human patient who received an intestinal transplant, so some T cells may come from the graft donor. This material consisted of PBMCs, taken about 790 days after a first intestinal transplant, on the day of a second. The CDR3 region has the DNA TGTGCCAGCAGCCGACAGGGGGGAGAGCAGTACTTC. It is translated as CASSRQGGEQYF.